A single sample is the source of the 8 T cell receptor beta chains below, sequenced in a study of blood T cell repertoires in COVID-19. Libraries were prepared by immunoSEQ multiplex PCR; TCRdb keeps only in-frame clonotypes and omits some of them. Among around 500,000 clones listed, 80% to 90% were seen once. Sequenced sample: peripheral blood. Receptor source: a human donor in a cohort sampled during active COVID-19.

The CDR3 sequence is CASSEPSTVEAFF. The CDR3 region has the DNA TGTGCCAGCAGCGAACCTTCGACTGTCGAAGCTTTCTTT. This rearrangement joins TRBV7-9 to TRBJ1-1; D remains ambiguous. The V end lost 5 bases, the J end lost 8 bases, and 15 bases lay between the germline ends. Germline lookup yields CDR1 SEHNR and CDR2 FQNEAQ (reference sequence). There are 13 residues in the CDR3.

V usage is TRBV28 and J usage is TRBJ2-1, with 11 bases lining up with TRBD2. V shed 5 bases, J shed 0 bases, and the junction held 9 bases outside the gene matches. This CDR3 contains 18 residues. In germline, CDR1 is MDHEN, CDR2 SYDVKM. CDR3 in amino acids: CASSPLGLAESSYNEQFF. The CDR3 coding sequence is TGTGCCAGCAGTCCACTGGGACTAGCGGAGAGCTCCTACAATGAGCAGTTCTTC.

This chain joins TRBV28 and TRBJ2-3; TRBD2 aligns across 8 bases. Germline loops: CDR1 MDHEN, CDR2 SYDVKM. J was trimmed by 2 bases and V by 4 bases; bases with no gene match: 8. The CDR3 contains 16 residues. CDR3 protein: CASSSSGYEHTDTQYF. CDR3 sequence (DNA): TGTGCCAGCAGTTCTAGCGGGTACGAACACACAGATACGCAGTATTTT.

The chain employs TRBV30 and TRBJ1-6; no reliable D call. This CDR3 has 15 amino acids. V was pared by 0 bases and J by 6 bases, with 12 bases between. Germline V gene lookup returns CDR1 GTSNPN and CDR2 SVGIG (reference sequence). Here the CDR3 reads CAWSVLVGSNSPLHF. As DNA, the CDR3 is TGTGCCTGGAGTGTATTGGTGGGCTCTAATTCACCCCTCCACTTT. The full variable domain, in which reference TRBV30 and TRBJ1-6 provide the parts outside the CDR3, is SQTIHQWPATLVQPVGSPLSLECTVEGTSNPNLYWYRQAAGRGLQLLFYSVGIGQISSEVPQNLSASRPQDRQFILSSKKLLLSDSGFYLCAWSVLVGSNSPLHFGNGTRLTVT.

The rearrangement links TRBV6-1 to TRBJ2-1, with 7 bases lining up with TRBD2. Trimming at V came to 4 bases and at J to 6 bases, leaving 12 bases not matched to a gene. CDR3 length equals 16 residues. Germline lookup yields CDR1 MNHNS and CDR2 SASEGT. CDR3 bases: TGTGCCAGCAGTGTGGTGTCACTAGCGTTGTCCAATGAGCAGTTCTTC. Residues: CASSVVSLALSNEQFF.

This clone was detected once. The CDR3 sequence is CASSPSPQDYNEQFF. DNA of the CDR3: TGTGCCAGCAGTCCATCCCCCCAGGACTACAATGAGCAGTTCTTC. The rearrangement joins TRBV11-3 to TRBJ2-1; D call uncertain. Trimming removed 6 bases from V and 3 bases from J, with 15 bases in between. CDR1 and CDR2 from the germline V gene are SGHNT and YENEEA. This CDR3 is built from 15 residues.

The chain employs TRBV19 and TRBJ2-3; 14 nucleotides align to TRBD2. CDR3 length: 16 amino acids. Germline lookup yields CDR1 LNHDA and CDR2 SQIVND (reference sequence). V lost 4 bases to trimming and J lost 7 bases; unmatched junction nucleotides: 7. The CDR3 region is CASSTGTSGSPHTQYF. CDR3 nucleotide sequence: TGTGCCAGTAGTACCGGGACTAGCGGGAGTCCCCATACGCAGTATTTT.

CDR3 protein: CASSPSLADTQYF. The CDR3, as DNA: TGTGCCAGCTCACCTTCGTTAGCGGATACGCAGTATTTT. The chain carries TRBV18 and TRBJ2-3; tentatively, D is TRBD2 (5 bases). The CDR3 spans 13 residues. Trimming stripped 3 bases from V and 6 bases from J, with 10 bases between. The germline V gene has CDR1 KGHSH and CDR2 LQKENI.